These 22 T cell receptor beta chains were all obtained from the same sample, sequenced in a study of molecular identifiers for immune sequencing clone quantification. TCRdb re-analysed the PCR reads in MiXCR, keeping a single row per CDR3 protein. The sample holds roughly 300,000 distinct CDR3 sequences, about 22% seen once. Sequences were obtained from naive CD8+ T cells from blood, with Jurkat cell RNA spiked in. The sample's subset: FACS-sorted CD8+CD4-CCR7+CD45RA+ naive T cells. The receptor source for this set is a human donor in good health. Some libraries in this study had Jurkat cell RNA spiked in.

This clonotype appeared a few times. Possible read error: a much larger clone is one base away. This chain joins TRBV20-1 and TRBJ1-1; no firm D call. The CDR3 has 11 amino acids. V dropped 0 bases and J dropped 5 bases, with 4 bases sitting between them. The germline gives CDR1 DFQATT, CDR2 SNEGSKA (reference sequence). The CDR3 spells CSAREGTEAFF. The CDR3 coding sequence is TGCAGTGCTAGAGAGGGGACTGAAGCTTTCTTT.

This clonotype was picked up one time. Relative to the germline gene, one junction end is altered; a read error may explain this. This CDR3 reads CSAIAGVTGAFF. The CDR3 DNA reads TGCAGTGCTATTGCAGGGGTAACTGGAGCTTTCTTT. This rearrangement joins TRBV20-1 to TRBJ1-1; D might be TRBD1 (6 bases). CDR1 is DFQATT and CDR2 is SNEGSKA in the germline V gene (reference sequence). The CDR3 covers 12 residues.

This clonotype was seen many times. The rearrangement joins TRBV7-9 to TRBJ1-1; no firm D call. V was trimmed by 0 bases and J by 3 bases, leaving 17 bases between them. The CDR3 covers 17 residues. The germline CDR1 and CDR2 sequences are SEHNR and FQNEAQ (reference sequence). The CDR3: CASSLAFSGPYDTEAFF. The CDR3 nucleotides read TGTGCCAGCAGCTTAGCATTTTCCGGGCCCTACGACACTGAAGCTTTCTTT.

This clonotype occurred a few times. The chain couples TRBV27 to TRBJ2-7, with D possibly matching TRBD2 (6 bases). Germline V gene lookup returns CDR1 MNHEY and CDR2 SMNVEV (reference sequence). This CDR3 is built from 15 residues. V was trimmed by 5 bases and J by 2 bases, leaving 16 bases between them. CDR3 DNA sequence: TGTGCCAGCAGTCCAAGGGACTTGCCACCCTACGAGCAGTACTTC. Residues: CASSPRDLPPYEQYF.

V gene TRBV13 combines with J gene TRBJ2-2, with TRBD1 matching 8 bases. From germline, CDR1 is PRHDT and CDR2 FYEKMQ (reference sequence). This CDR3 region has 16 residues. V lost 5 bases, J lost 0 bases, and 5 bases stayed unmatched. The CDR3 DNA reads TGTGCCAGCAGCCCCAGGGGGCGCGCGAACACCGGGGAGCTGTTTTTT. Amino acid sequence: CASSPRGRANTGELFF.

This clonotype came up many times. This chain uses TRBV12-3 or TRBV12-4 with TRBJ2-3, with 7 bases aligning to TRBD1. V lost 6 bases, J lost 6 bases, and 6 bases stayed unmatched. This CDR3 is built from 13 residues. The CDR3 region has the DNA TGTGCCAGCAGGCGGACAGGAACGGATACGCAGTATTTT. It specifies CASRRTGTDTQYF.

This clonotype has a handful of counts. The CDR3: CASSLLGDTIYF. CDR3 nucleotide sequence: TGTGCCAGCAGCTTACTAGGTGACACCATATATTTT. J is TRBJ1-3 and V is TRBV7-9; D call uncertain. V dropped 2 bases and J dropped 8 bases, with 7 bases sitting between them. Germline CDR1 SEHNR, CDR2 FQNEAQ (reference sequence). The CDR3 extends over 12 amino acids.

This chain connects TRBV20-1 to TRBJ2-7; possible D gene TRBD1, 5 bases. Deletions cut 1 base from V and 0 bases from J, with 13 bases between. Per the germline V gene, CDR1 is DFQATT and CDR2 is SNEGSKA (reference sequence). This CDR3 spans 15 amino acids. The CDR3 protein is CSARAQGISSYEQYF. In DNA form, the CDR3 reads TGCAGTGCTAGAGCCCAGGGCATAAGCTCCTACGAGCAGTACTTC.

Remarks on this clonotype: The CDR3 ends on some other residue instead of the conserved phenylalanine or tryptophan, so this is likely a read error. Because the CDR3's place on the DNA is in doubt, the DNA is left out and the CDR3 is given as listed by TCRdb. This chain links TRBV5-8 with TRBJ2-4; no check of the table's D call, TRBD2, against the DNA was made. The germline gives CDR1 SGHTS, CDR2 YDEGEE. The CDR3 is 11 residues long, ends included. The CDR3 sequence: CASSLAGPNRI.

This clonotype was seen a handful of times. The chain carries TRBV3-1 and TRBJ2-5, with TRBD2 identical over 9 bases. The CDR3 extends over 16 amino acids. J gave up 1 base and V 3 bases, and 6 bases lay outside the gene matches. Germline V gives CDR1 LGHDT, CDR2 YNNKEL (reference sequence). CDR3 nucleotides: TGTGCCAGCAGCCATGGTAGCGGGAGCCTCCAAGAGACCCAGTACTTC. Translation: CASSHGSGSLQETQYF.

At least ten counts were recorded for this clonotype. V gene TRBV14 combines with J gene TRBJ2-3, with no clear D. Germline CDR1 and CDR2: SGHDN and FVKESK. This CDR3 spans 14 amino acids. Between the trimmed V and J ends, which lost 4 bases and 1 base, there was a span of 9 bases. Written as DNA, the CDR3 is TGTGCCAGCAGCCTTCTGGACCGCACAGATACGCAGTATTTT. Residues: CASSLLDRTDTQYF.

The table lists this clonotype with many counts. The rearrangement links TRBV21-1 to TRBJ2-6. TRBV21-1 is assigned pseudogene status. There are 16 residues in the CDR3. The CDR3 DNA follows: TGTGCCAGCAGCAAAGACGAGAGCTCTGGGGCCAACGTCCTGACTTTC. This gives the protein CASSKDESSGANVLTF.

V usage is TRBV25-1 and J usage is TRBJ2-2, with TRBD2 as a possible D gene (7 bases). CDR3 size: 15 residues. CDR1 and CDR2 from the germline V gene are MGHDK and SYGVNS. V was pared by 6 bases and J by 6 bases, with 17 bases between. CDR3 region: CASSGGPNPAGELFF. In DNA, the CDR3 is TGTGCCAGCAGCGGGGGGCCAAATCCAGCCGGGGAGCTGTTTTTT. The variable domain in full, completed from reference TRBV25-1 and TRBJ2-2, reads EADIYQTPRYLVIGTGKKITLECSQTMGHDKMYWYQQDPGMELHLIHYSYGVNSTEKGDLSSESTVSRIRTEHFPLTLESARPSHTSQYLCASSGGPNPAGELFFGEGSRLTVL.

This clonotype was seen ten or more times. The chain uses TRBV10-3 and TRBJ2-7; D perhaps matches TRBD2 (5 bases). This CDR3 spans 14 amino acids. The germline V gene has CDR1 ENHRY and CDR2 SYGVKD. V lost 2 bases and J 3 bases, leaving 11 bases between the germline ends. The CDR3 reads CAISEAEVLYEQYF. CDR3 nucleotides: TGTGCCATCAGTGAGGCGGAGGTACTCTACGAGCAGTACTTC.

This sequence joins TRBV6-5 and TRBJ2-7, with D perhaps matching TRBD1 (6 bases). In germline, CDR1 is MNHEY, CDR2 SVGAGI. This CDR3 spans 14 amino acids. V lost 3 bases and J lost 3, with 12 bases in between. CDR3 protein: CASSYGGGFYEQYF. The CDR3 DNA follows: TGTGCCAGCAGTTATGGTGGGGGCTTCTACGAGCAGTACTTC.

V gene TRBV10-2 combines with J gene TRBJ2-7; D remains ambiguous. The CDR3 length is 14 residues. The germline gives CDR1 WSHSY, CDR2 SAAADI. Trimming shortened V by 3 bases and J by 0 bases, and 9 bases separated the two germline ends. This chain's CDR3 is CASSDSDSSYEQYF. As DNA, the CDR3 is TGCGCCAGCAGTGACTCAGACTCCTCCTACGAGCAGTACTTC.

This clonotype was observed many times. The genes are TRBV5-6 and TRBJ1-5; TRBD1 is a possible D gene (5 bases). CDR1 is SGHDT, CDR2 YYEEEE, per germline. The CDR3 sequence is 13 residues long. V gave up 2 bases and J gave up 6 bases, with 9 bases separating them. The CDR3 nucleotides are TGTGCCAGCAGCTTCGGGACGTTTCAGCCCCAGCATTTT. Translation gives CASSFGTFQPQHF. The variable domain in full, completed from reference TRBV5-6 and TRBJ1-5, reads DAGVTQSPTHLIKTRGQQVTLRCSPKSGHDTVSWYQQALGQGPQFIFQYYEEEERQRGNFPDRFSGHQFPNYSSELNVNALLLGDSALYLCASSFGTFQPQHFGDGTRLSIL.

This clonotype was counted ten times or more. The V and J genes are TRBV4-1 and TRBJ1-4, with a possible D match to TRBD1 (5 bases). This CDR3 spans 13 amino acids. Trimming stripped 1 base from V and 11 bases from J, with 11 bases between. Germline V gene lookup returns CDR1 MGHRA and CDR2 YSYEKL. The DNA of the CDR3 is TGCGCCAGCAGCCAAGTAGAAGGGGAGAAACTGTTTTTT. Protein: CASSQVEGEKLFF.

Comment on this clonotype: This clone may be a read error of a much larger clone one base away. CDR3 in amino acids: CASCSTGGHTEAFF. CDR3 bases: TGCGCCAGCTGCTCGACAGGGGGCCACACTGAAGCTTTCTTT. The chain links TRBV5-1 to TRBJ1-1; 10 nucleotides line up with TRBD1. This CDR3 has 14 amino acids. Germline CDR1 is SGHRS and CDR2 is YFSETQ. The V and J ends lost 7 bases and 3 bases, in that order; junction bases with no gene match: 6.

Points on this clonotype: One end of the junction does not line up with germline, which may come from a read error. The gene calls are TRBV27 and TRBJ2-7, with 11 bases aligning to TRBD1. The CDR3 spans 14 residues. Germline lookup yields CDR1 MNHEY and CDR2 SMNVEV (reference sequence). The CDR3 is CAGSWTGGSYEQYF. CDR3 nucleotide sequence: TGTGCCGGCAGTTGGACAGGGGGCTCGTACGAGCAGTACTTC.

The chain recombines TRBV4-2 with TRBJ2-7; D call uncertain. The V end lost 3 bases, the J end lost 2 bases, and 14 bases lay between the germline ends. CDR1 LGHNA and CDR2 YNFKEQ come from the germline V gene. This CDR3 has 15 amino acids. The CDR3 DNA reads as TGTGCCAGCAGCCATAGTCCCCTAGAAACCTACGAGCAGTACTTC. Protein: CASSHSPLETYEQYF.

This clonotype was seen at least ten times. The chain uses TRBV7-2 and TRBJ2-6; TRBD1 is a possible D gene (5 bases). The length of the CDR3 is 16 residues. Germline loops: CDR1 SGHTA, CDR2 FQGNSA. The V end was cut by 5 bases, the J end by 1 base, with 12 bases between. In DNA, the CDR3 is TGTGCCAGCAGCCCACACCCAGGGTCTGGGGCCAACGTCCTGACTTTC. This translates into CASSPHPGSGANVLTF.